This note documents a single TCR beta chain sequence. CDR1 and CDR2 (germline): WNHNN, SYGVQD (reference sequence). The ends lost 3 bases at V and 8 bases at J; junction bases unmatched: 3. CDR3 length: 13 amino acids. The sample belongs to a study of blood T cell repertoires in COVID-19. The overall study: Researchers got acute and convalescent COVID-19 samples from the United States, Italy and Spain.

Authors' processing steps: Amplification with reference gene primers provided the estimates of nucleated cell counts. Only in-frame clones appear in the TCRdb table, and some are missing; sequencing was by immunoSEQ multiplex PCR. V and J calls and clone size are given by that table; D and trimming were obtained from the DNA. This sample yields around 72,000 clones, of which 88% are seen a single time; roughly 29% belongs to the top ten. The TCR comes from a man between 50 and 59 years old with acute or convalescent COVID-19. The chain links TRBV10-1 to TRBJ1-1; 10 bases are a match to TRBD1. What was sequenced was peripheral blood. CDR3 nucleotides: TGCGCCAGCAGTGACCGGACAGGGGGAGAAGCTTTCTTT. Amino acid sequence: CASSDRTGGEAFF.